This TCR beta chain was found in a study of blood T cell repertoires in COVID-19. Sequencing used immunoSEQ multiplex PCR; TCRdb keeps in-frame clones, though not all of them. The sample includes some 250,000 clones, around 81% seen only once; the top ten take 2.5% to 3%. Germline values: CDR1 LNHDA, CDR2 SQIVND (reference sequence). The V end lost 3 bases, the J end lost 1 base, and 9 bases lay between the germline ends. There are 14 residues in the CDR3. The sequenced sample consisted of peripheral blood. V usage is TRBV19 and J usage is TRBJ1-1; tentative D call: TRBD1 (6 bases). The TCR originated in a woman in her fifties or sixties with active or convalescent COVID-19. The CDR3 DNA reads as TGTGCCAGTAGTATGGGGGCGGGGAACACTGAAGCTTTCTTT. The encoded protein is CASSMGAGNTEAFF.